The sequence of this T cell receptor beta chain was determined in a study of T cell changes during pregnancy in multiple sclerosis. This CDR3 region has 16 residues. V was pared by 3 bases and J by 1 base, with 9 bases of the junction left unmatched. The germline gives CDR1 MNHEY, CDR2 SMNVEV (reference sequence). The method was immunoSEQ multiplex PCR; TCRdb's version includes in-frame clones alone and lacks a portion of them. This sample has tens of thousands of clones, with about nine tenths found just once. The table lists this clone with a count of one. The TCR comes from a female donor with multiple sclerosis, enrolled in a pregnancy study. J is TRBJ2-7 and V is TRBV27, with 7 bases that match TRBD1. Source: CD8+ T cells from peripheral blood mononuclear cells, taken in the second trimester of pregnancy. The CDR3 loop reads CASSFSAGQVSYEQYF. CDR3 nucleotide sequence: TGTGCCAGCAGTTTTTCTGCTGGACAGGTGTCCTACGAGCAGTACTTC.